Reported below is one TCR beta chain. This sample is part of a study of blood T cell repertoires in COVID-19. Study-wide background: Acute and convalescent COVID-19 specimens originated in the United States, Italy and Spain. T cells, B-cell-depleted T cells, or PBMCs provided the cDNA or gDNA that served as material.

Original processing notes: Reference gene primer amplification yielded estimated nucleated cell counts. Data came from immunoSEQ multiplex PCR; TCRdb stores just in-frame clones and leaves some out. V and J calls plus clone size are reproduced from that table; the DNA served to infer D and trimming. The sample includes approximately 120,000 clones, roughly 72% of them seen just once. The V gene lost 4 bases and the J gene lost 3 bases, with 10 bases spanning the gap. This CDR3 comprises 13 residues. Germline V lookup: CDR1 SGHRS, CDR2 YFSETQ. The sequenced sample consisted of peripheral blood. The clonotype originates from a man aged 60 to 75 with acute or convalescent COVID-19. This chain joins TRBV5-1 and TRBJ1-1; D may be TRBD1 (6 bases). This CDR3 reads CASSGRTDTEAFF. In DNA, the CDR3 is TGCGCCAGCAGCGGCAGGACAGACACTGAAGCTTTCTTT.